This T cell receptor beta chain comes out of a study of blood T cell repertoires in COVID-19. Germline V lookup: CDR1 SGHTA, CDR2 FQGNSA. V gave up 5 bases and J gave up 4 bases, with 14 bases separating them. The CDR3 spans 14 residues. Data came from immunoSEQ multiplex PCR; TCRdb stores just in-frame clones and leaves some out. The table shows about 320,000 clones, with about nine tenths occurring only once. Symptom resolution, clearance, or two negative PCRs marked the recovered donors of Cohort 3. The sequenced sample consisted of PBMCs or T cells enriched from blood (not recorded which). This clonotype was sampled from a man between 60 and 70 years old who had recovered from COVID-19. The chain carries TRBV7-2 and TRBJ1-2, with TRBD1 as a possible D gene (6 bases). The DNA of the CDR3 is TGTGCCAGCAGCCCCCGGACAGACCTCTATGGCTACACCTTC. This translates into CASSPRTDLYGYTF.